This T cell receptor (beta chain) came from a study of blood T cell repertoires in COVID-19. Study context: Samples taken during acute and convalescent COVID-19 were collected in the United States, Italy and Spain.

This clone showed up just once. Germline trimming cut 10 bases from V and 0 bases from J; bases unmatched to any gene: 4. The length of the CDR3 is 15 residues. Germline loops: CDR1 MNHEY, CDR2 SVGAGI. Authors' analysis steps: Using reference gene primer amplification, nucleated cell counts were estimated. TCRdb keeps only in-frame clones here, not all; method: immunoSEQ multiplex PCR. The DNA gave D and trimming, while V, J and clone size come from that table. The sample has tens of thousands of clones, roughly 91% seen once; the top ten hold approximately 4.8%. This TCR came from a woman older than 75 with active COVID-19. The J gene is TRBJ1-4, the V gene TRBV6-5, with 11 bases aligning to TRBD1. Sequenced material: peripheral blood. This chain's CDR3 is CATSGQGATNEKLFF. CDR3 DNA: TGTGCCACTTCGGGACAGGGGGCAACTAATGAAAAACTGTTTTTT.